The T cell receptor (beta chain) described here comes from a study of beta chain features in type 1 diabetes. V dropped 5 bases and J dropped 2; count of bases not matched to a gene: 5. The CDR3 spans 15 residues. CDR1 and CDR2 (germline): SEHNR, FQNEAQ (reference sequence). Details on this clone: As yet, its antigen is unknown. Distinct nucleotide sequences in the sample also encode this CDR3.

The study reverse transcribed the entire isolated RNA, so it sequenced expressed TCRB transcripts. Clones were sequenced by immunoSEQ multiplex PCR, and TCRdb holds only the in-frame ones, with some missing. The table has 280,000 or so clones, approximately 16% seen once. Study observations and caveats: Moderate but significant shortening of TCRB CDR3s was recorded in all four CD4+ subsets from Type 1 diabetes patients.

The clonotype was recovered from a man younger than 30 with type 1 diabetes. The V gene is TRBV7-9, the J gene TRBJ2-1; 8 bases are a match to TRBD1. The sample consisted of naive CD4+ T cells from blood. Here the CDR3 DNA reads TGTGCCAGCAGCCTTGGACAGGGCCCCTACAATGAGCAGTTCTTC. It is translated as CASSLGQGPYNEQFF.